This T cell receptor (beta chain) was profiled in a study of blood T cell repertoires in COVID-19. In the study overall: The origin of the acute and convalescent COVID-19 samples was the United States, Italy and Spain. PBMCs, B-cell-depleted T cells, or T cells were the source of the cDNA or gDNA that made up the material.

The CDR3 spans 16 residues. The method was immunoSEQ multiplex PCR; TCRdb's version includes in-frame clones alone and lacks a portion of them. The data contain roughly 240,000 clones, 85% to 90% of them singletons. The specimen was peripheral blood. This TCR was recovered from a man between 18 and 29 years old with active or convalescent COVID-19. The chain combines TRBV21-1 with TRBJ1-1. TRBV21-1 is shown as a pseudogene. CDR3 amino acids: CASSPSRPSLGTEAFF. In nucleotides, the CDR3 is TGTGCCAGCAGCCCTAGCAGGCCCTCTTTGGGCACTGAAGCTTTCTTT.